The rows below give T cell receptor beta chains drawn from one sample of a study of T-cell reconstitution after alpha-beta-depleted transplantation in children. TCRdb ran MiXCR on the PCR reads and lists one entry per CDR3 protein. This sample carries hundreds of thousands of distinct CDR3 sequences, 10% to 15% of them seen once, and the ten largest clones take 2.2%. Sample: PBMCs, mostly from graft donor cells, taken 360 days after TCRalphabeta/CD19-depleted stem cell transplant. These receptors were taken from a male patient between 10 and 17 years old who had a stem cell transplant for acute myeloid leukemia, so the T cells may come from the graft donor. The CDR3 runs from the conserved cysteine through the conserved F or W. D genes are given only for firm matches. Clone size is not always given. Where it is, it says once, few, many or a class for expanded clones.

d_call	v_call	j_call	clone_size	cdr3_aa	cdr3_nt
TRBD1	TRBV29-1	TRBJ2-1	many	CSVEQVPGQGNEQFF	TGCAGCGTTGAACAGGTACCGGGACAGGGTAATGAGCAGTTCTTC
TRBD1	TRBV28	TRBJ2-4	many	CASSPTGGENIQYF	TGTGCCAGCAGTCCTACAGGGGGAGAAAACATTCAGTACTTC
-	TRBV20-1	TRBJ1-6	many	CSGVPGNSPLHF	TGCAGTGGAGTCCCAGGGAATTCACCCCTCCACTTT
TRBD1	TRBV5-1	TRBJ1-1	-	CASSPARDSNTEAFF	TGCGCCAGCAGCCCAGCCCGGGACAGCAACACTGAAGCTTTCTTT
-	TRBV20-1	TRBJ2-1	-	CSAPRTVLYNEQFF	TGCAGTGCTCCCCGGACTGTTCTATACAATGAGCAGTTCTTC
TRBD1	TRBV12-3/TRBV12-4	TRBJ2-7	many	CASRTAGQGYEQYF	TGTGCCAGCCGCACTGCCGGACAGGGCTACGAGCAGTACTTC
-	TRBV2	TRBJ2-2	-	CASSELHLSTGELFF	TGTGCCAGCAGCGAGCTACACCTCTCCACCGGGGAGCTGTTTTTT
TRBD2	TRBV15	TRBJ2-5	-	CATSRDGLAGGEETQYF	TGTGCCACCAGCAGAGATGGACTAGCGGGAGGGGAGGAGACCCAGTACTTC
TRBD1	TRBV7-8	TRBJ2-1	-	CASSLFLSWDRPNEQFF	TGTGCCAGCAGCTTATTTCTTTCGTGGGACAGACCCAATGAGCAGTTCTTC
-	TRBV29-1	TRBJ1-4	many	CSVAAGTTYEKLFF	TGCAGCGTTGCGGCCGGGACAACGTATGAAAAACTGTTTTTT
TRBD2	TRBV28	TRBJ2-3	-	CASTLTSGPGDTQYF	TGTGCCAGCACCTTGACTAGCGGACCAGGAGATACGCAGTATTTT
TRBD1	TRBV2	TRBJ2-1	few	CASSTGQNNEQFF	TGTGCCAGCAGTACGGGACAGAACAATGAGCAGTTCTTC
TRBD2	TRBV28	TRBJ2-1	few	CASSLFAGAAADEQFF	TGTGCCAGCAGCCTTTTCGCGGGAGCTGCGGCAGATGAGCAGTTCTTC
TRBD2	TRBV7-6	TRBJ2-2	-	CASSAHLGAGPTGELFF	TGTGCCAGCAGCGCCCACTTGGGAGCGGGACCGACCGGGGAGCTGTTTTTT
-	TRBV4-3	TRBJ1-2	many	CASSGDTDGYTF	TGCGCCAGCAGCGGGGACACTGATGGCTACACCTTC
-	TRBV5-1	TRBJ2-2	many	CASSPLRVLASGELFF	TGCGCCAGCAGCCCACTTCGGGTATTGGCATCCGGGGAGCTGTTTTTT
-	TRBV20-1	TRBJ2-5	-	CSAINQGGLLGTQYF	TGCAGTGCTATAAATCAGGGCGGCCTGTTGGGTACCCAGTACTTC
TRBD2	TRBV5-5	TRBJ2-1	few	CASSGPGLAWEQFF	TGTGCCAGCAGCGGACCGGGACTAGCCTGGGAGCAGTTCTTC
-	TRBV30	TRBJ2-1	-	CAWDYWDEQFF	TGTGCCTGGGATTATTGGGATGAGCAGTTCTTC
-	TRBV7-9	TRBJ2-1	-	CASSRDVPGTKPGQFF	TGTGCCAGCAGCCGGGACGTTCCCGGCACTAAGCCAGGGCAGTTCTTC
-	TRBV9	TRBJ2-3	-	CASSVEVTGFRTDTQYF	TGTGCCAGCAGCGTAGAAGTAACAGGGTTTCGCACAGATACGCAGTATTTT
TRBD2	TRBV15	TRBJ2-1	few	CATSRDPREGQYNEQFF	TGTGCCACCAGCAGAGATCCCCGGGAGGGCCAATACAATGAGCAGTTCTTC
TRBD1	TRBV20-1	TRBJ1-1	many	CSASIRDRTEAFF	TGCAGTGCTAGTATCCGGGACAGAACTGAAGCTTTCTTT
-	TRBV10-2	TRBJ2-3	few	CASSDPGLYCF	TGCGCCAGCAGTGACCCCGGACTCTATTGTTTT
-	TRBV5-1	TRBJ2-6	many	CASSSSSGANVLTF	TGCGCCAGCAGCTCGAGCTCTGGGGCCAACGTCCTGACTTTC
-	TRBV5-1	TRBJ2-7	many	CASSLVKTHPYEQYF	TGCGCCAGCAGCTTGGTAAAAACCCACCCCTACGAGCAGTACTTC
TRBD2	TRBV20-1	TRBJ2-3	many	CSAKPGLAYTDTQYF	TGCAGTGCTAAGCCGGGACTAGCTTACACAGATACGCAGTATTTT
-	TRBV29-1	TRBJ2-1	many	CSVPHVGNEQFF	TGCAGCGTCCCCCACGTAGGCAATGAGCAGTTCTTC
-	TRBV5-1	TRBJ2-3	few	CASTPLAGIGDTQYF	TGCGCCAGCACCCCTCTAGCCGGTATAGGTGATACGCAGTATTTT
-	TRBV27	TRBJ2-3	many	CASSSAGGGTDTQYF	TGTGCCAGCAGTTCGGCCGGGGGCGGGACAGATACGCAGTATTTT
-	TRBV29-1	TRBJ2-7	few	CSSRFRGEQYF	TGCAGCTCCCGTTTCAGGGGCGAGCAGTACTTC
-	TRBV20-1	TRBJ2-7	-	CSARKESYEQYF	TGCAGTGCTAGGAAGGAATCCTACGAGCAGTACTTC
-	TRBV12-3/TRBV12-4	TRBJ2-3	-	CASSAPSWDTQYF	TGTGCCAGCAGCGCCCCCTCTTGGGATACGCAGTATTTT
-	TRBV6-1	TRBJ2-7	few	CASSRDPRDHEQYF	TGTGCCAGCAGCCGGGACCCGAGGGACCACGAGCAGTACTTC
-	TRBV5-1	TRBJ1-5	few	CASSLGAGGGGQPQHF	TGCGCCAGCAGCTTGGGGGCTGGAGGCGGCGGTCAGCCCCAGCATTTT
-	TRBV6-5	TRBJ2-3	-	CASTQADTQYF	TGTGCCAGCACGCAGGCAGATACGCAGTATTTT
TRBD1	TRBV29-1	TRBJ2-1	few	CSVTGGFGGVYNEQFF	TGCAGCGTCACAGGGGGTTTTGGCGGGGTATACAATGAGCAGTTCTTC
TRBD2	TRBV20-1	TRBJ2-7	many	CSASTSSGSFKQYF	TGCAGTGCTTCGACATCTAGCGGGAGTTTCAAGCAGTACTTC
-	TRBV7-2	TRBJ1-2	-	CARGTPYGYTF	TGTGCCAGAGGGACACCTTATGGCTACACCTTC
-	TRBV27	TRBJ2-1	many	CASSLFSSSTNEQFF	TGTGCCAGCAGTTTATTTTCTTCTTCTACAAATGAGCAGTTCTTC
TRBD2	TRBV29-1	TRBJ2-7	few	CSVMSGGSYEQYF	TGCAGCGTTATGTCGGGAGGCTCCTACGAGCAGTACTTC
-	TRBV5-1	TRBJ2-2	-	CASSWGTTNTGELFF	TGCGCCAGCAGCTGGGGGACGACCAACACCGGGGAGCTGTTTTTT
-	TRBV4-1	TRBJ2-3	many	CASSPKPGLGSGVFEDTQYF	TGCGCCAGCAGCCCCAAACCGGGGCTCGGATCGGGAGTTTTTGAGGATACGCAGTATTTT
-	TRBV7-8	TRBJ2-7	-	CASRSKGYYEQYF	TGTGCCAGCAGATCCAAAGGCTACTACGAGCAGTACTTC
TRBD2	TRBV20-1	TRBJ2-5	-	CSARRTSGRGSETQYF	TGCAGTGCGCGGAGGACTAGCGGGAGGGGTTCAGAGACCCAGTACTTC
-	TRBV29-1	TRBJ2-1	many	CSVRVWDNEQFF	TGCAGCGTGAGGGTGTGGGACAATGAGCAGTTCTTC
TRBD1	TRBV24-1	TRBJ2-1	few	CATSDWAVSTGAYNEQFF	TGTGCCACCAGTGATTGGGCAGTTTCAACAGGGGCCTACAATGAGCAGTTCTTC
TRBD2	TRBV20-1	TRBJ2-2	few	CSARRPRLAGNTGELFF	TGCAGTGCTAGGAGACCGCGGCTAGCGGGGAACACCGGGGAGCTGTTTTTT
-	TRBV6-1	TRBJ2-1	once	CASKHRGPLYNEQFF	TGTGCCAGCAAACACCGGGGGCCACTCTACAATGAGCAGTTCTTC
TRBD1	TRBV27	TRBJ1-1	many	CASSTPGQGSTEAFF	TGTGCCAGCAGTACTCCGGGACAGGGGTCCACTGAAGCTTTCTTT
-	TRBV7-2	TRBJ2-3	few	CASSSTTGLHTDTQYF	TGTGCCAGCAGCTCAACTACGGGACTGCACACAGATACGCAGTATTTT